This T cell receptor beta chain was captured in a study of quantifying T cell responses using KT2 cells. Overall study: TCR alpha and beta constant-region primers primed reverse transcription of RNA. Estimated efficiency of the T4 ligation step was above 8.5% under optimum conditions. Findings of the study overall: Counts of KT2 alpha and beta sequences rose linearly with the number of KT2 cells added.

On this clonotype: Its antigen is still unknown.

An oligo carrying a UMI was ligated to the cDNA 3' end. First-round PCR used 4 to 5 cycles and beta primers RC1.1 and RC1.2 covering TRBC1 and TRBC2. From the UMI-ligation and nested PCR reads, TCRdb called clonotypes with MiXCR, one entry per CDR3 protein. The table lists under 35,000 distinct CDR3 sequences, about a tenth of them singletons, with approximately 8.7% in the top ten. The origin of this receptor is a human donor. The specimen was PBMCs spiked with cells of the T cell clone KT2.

The CDR3 DNA is TGCAGTGCTCGTCCGAGGGACAGCTATGGCTACACCTTC. Residues: CSARPRDSYGYTF. This rearrangement joins TRBV20-1 to TRBJ1-2; 7 nucleotides agree with TRBD1. The V segment lost 5 bases and the J segment 4 bases; nucleotides outside the gene matches: 7. Per the germline V gene, CDR1 is DFQATT and CDR2 is SNEGSKA (reference sequence). The CDR3 length is 13 residues.